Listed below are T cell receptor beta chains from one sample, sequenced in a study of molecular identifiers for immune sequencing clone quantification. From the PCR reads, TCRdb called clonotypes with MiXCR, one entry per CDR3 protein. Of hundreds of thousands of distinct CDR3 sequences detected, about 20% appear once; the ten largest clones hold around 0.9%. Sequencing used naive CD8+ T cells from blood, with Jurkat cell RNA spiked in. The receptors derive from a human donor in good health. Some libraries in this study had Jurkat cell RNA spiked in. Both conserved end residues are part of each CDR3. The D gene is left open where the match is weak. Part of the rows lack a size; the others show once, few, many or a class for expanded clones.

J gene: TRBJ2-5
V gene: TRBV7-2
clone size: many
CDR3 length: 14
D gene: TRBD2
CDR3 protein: CASSSGTSGETQYF
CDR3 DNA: TGTGCCAGCAGCTCCGGGACTAGCGGAGAGACCCAGTACTTC

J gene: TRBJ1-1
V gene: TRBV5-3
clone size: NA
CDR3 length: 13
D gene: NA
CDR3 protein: CASSLIGGDVAFF
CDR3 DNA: TGTGCCAGCAGCCTTATTGGGGGAGATGTAGCTTTCTTT

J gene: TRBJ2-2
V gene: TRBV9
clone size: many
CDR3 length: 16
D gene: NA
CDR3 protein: CASSVGRGPNTGELFF
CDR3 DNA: TGTGCCAGCAGCGTAGGAAGGGGCCCGAACACCGGGGAGCTGTTTTTT

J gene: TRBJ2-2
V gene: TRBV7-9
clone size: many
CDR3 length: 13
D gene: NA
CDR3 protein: CASSLSRDGELFF
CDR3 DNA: TGTGCCAGCAGCCTCTCCCGTGACGGGGAGCTGTTTTTT

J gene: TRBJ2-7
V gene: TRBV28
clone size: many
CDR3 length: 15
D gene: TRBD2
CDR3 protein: CASSAPSGVSYEQYF
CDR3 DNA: TGTGCCAGCAGTGCGCCGAGCGGGGTGTCCTACGAGCAGTACTTC

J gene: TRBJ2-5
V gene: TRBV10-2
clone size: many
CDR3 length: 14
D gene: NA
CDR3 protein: CASRGATWWETQYF
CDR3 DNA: TGCGCCAGCAGGGGAGCAACTTGGTGGGAGACCCAGTACTTC

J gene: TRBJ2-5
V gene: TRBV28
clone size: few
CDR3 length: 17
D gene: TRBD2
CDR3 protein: CASSLPPLAGGRETQYF
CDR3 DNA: TGTGCCAGCAGTTTACCCCCGTTGGCGGGAGGGCGGGAGACCCAGTACTTC

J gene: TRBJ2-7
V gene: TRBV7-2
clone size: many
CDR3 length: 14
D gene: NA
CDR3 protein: CASSPRDSSNEQYF
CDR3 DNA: TGTGCCAGCAGTCCGCGGGACAGCAGCAACGAGCAGTACTTC

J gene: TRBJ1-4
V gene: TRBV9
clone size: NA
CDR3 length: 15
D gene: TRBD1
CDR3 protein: CASSGAGTGNEKLFF
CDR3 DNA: TGTGCCAGCAGCGGAGCCGGGACAGGGAATGAAAAACTGTTTTTT

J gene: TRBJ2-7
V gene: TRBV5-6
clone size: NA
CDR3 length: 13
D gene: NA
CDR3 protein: CASGFTGNYEQYF
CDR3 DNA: TGTGCCAGCGGCTTCACAGGGAACTACGAGCAGTACTTC

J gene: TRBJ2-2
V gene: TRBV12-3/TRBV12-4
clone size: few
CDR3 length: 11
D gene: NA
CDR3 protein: CASSRTAGLFF
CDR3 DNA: TGTGCCAGCAGCAGGACAGCGGGGCTGTTTTTT

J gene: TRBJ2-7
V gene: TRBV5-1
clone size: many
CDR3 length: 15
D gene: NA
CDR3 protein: CASSFQGMSAYEQYF
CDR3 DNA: TGCGCCAGCAGCTTTCAGGGGATGAGTGCCTACGAGCAGTACTTC